This is a list of T cell receptor beta chains from one sample in a study of response to subunit inactivated influenza vaccine. Via MiXCR, TCRdb re-called the RT-PCR reads, giving one row per CDR3 protein. The sample yields 600,000 to 700,000 distinct CDR3 sequences, less than 15% seen once. Material: PBMCs from blood, obtained approximately 15 days before vaccination. These receptors came from a man aged 45-65 years who received an inactivated influenza vaccine. Both conserved end residues are part of each CDR3. Fields, in order: clone size, D gene, V gene, J gene, CDR3 DNA, CDR3 protein. The D gene is left open where the match is weak. Size values are once, few and many counts, or a class for expanded clones, and some rows have none.

few	TRBD2	TRBV5-1	TRBJ2-3	TGCGCCAGCAGCTTGGCGGCTAGCGGTGGCACAGATACGCAGTATTTT	CASSLAASGGTDTQYF
.	TRBD2	TRBV12-3/TRBV12-4	TRBJ2-7	TGTGCCAGCAGTTTAATGCTAGCGGGAGACGAGCAGTACTTC	CASSLMLAGDEQYF
.	.	TRBV20-1	TRBJ1-1	TGCAGTGCGGGGGGGGGCAGGAACACTGAAGCTTTCTTT	CSAGGGRNTEAFF
.	TRBD1	TRBV12-3/TRBV12-4	TRBJ1-2	TGTGCCAGCAGTTTAGACGACAGGGGTCGAAACACCTTC	CASSLDDRGRNTF
few	.	TRBV4-3	TRBJ2-7	TGCGCCAGCAGCCAAGGCCGGCAGAAGCAGTACTTC	CASSQGRQKQYF
.	.	TRBV28	TRBJ2-7	TGTGCCAGCAGTTTAATCGGATCACCGACCTACGAGCAGTACTTC	CASSLIGSPTYEQYF
few	.	TRBV11-1	TRBJ2-1	TGTGCCAGCAGCTTATTTTGGTCCCATGAGCAGTTCTTC	CASSLFWSHEQFF
.	TRBD1	TRBV28	TRBJ2-5	TGTGCCAGCAGTTCACAACTGACAGGGGGCGAGACCCAGTACTTC	CASSSQLTGGETQYF
few	.	TRBV9	TRBJ2-2	TGTGCCAGCAGCGTAAGGCAGACCACGAACACCGGGGAGCTGTTTTTT	CASSVRQTTNTGELFF
.	TRBD1	TRBV3-1	TRBJ2-2	TGTGCCAGCAGCCCAGGGGGCGCTCCCGGGGAGCTGTTTTTT	CASSPGGAPGELFF
.	.	TRBV20-1	TRBJ2-7	TGCAGTGCTAGACCCCTTCTAAGCGGCCTCTACGAGCAGTACTTC	CSARPLLSGLYEQYF
few	TRBD2	TRBV5-8	TRBJ2-2	TGTGCCAGCAGCTTGGTCCGGACTAGTGAAAACACCGGGGAGCTGTTTTTT	CASSLVRTSENTGELFF
few	.	TRBV5-1	TRBJ2-5	TGCGCCAGCAGCTCGGCACAGGTCGAGGGAGAGACCCAGTACTTC	CASSSAQVEGETQYF
once	TRBD2	TRBV6-2/TRBV6-3	TRBJ2-1	TGTGCCAGCAGTTACTCAGCGGGGGGCTCCTACAATGAGCAGTTCTTC	CASSYSAGGSYNEQFF
few	.	TRBV20-1	TRBJ1-1	TGCAGTGCTAGATCCTCGACAGCCCTTTACACTGAAGCTTTCTTT	CSARSSTALYTEAFF
.	.	TRBV2	TRBJ2-2	TGTGCCAGCAGCCTGACCCAACTTAACACCGGGGAGCTGTTTTTT	CASSLTQLNTGELFF
few	.	TRBV5-5	TRBJ2-5	TGTGCCAGCAGCAAGACAGTCCAAGAGACCCAGTACTTC	CASSKTVQETQYF
.	.	TRBV4-1	TRBJ1-2	TGCGCCAGCAGCCAAGATCGTCGGGGAAGAGATGGCTACACCTTC	CASSQDRRGRDGYTF
few	.	TRBV4-1	TRBJ1-1	TGCGCCAGCAGCCGGGGGGGAAGTCGCCGCTTGAACACTGAAGCTTTCTTT	CASSRGGSRRLNTEAFF
few	.	TRBV20-1	TRBJ2-7	TGCAGTGCTAGGAACAACTACGAGCAGTACTTC	CSARNNYEQYF
.	TRBD2	TRBV5-1	TRBJ2-1	TGCGCCAGCCGGGGGGGAGGGGCGCCGAATGAGCAGTTCTTC	CASRGGGAPNEQFF
.	.	TRBV7-2	TRBJ2-4	TGTGCCAGCAGCTCGATCAAAAACATTCAGTACTTC	CASSSIKNIQYF
few	.	TRBV2	TRBJ2-7	TGTGCCAGTTCGCCGGGTTTACACAGGGCCGAGCAGTACTTC	CASSPGLHRAEQYF
.	.	TRBV5-1	TRBJ1-1	TGCGCCAGCAGCTTGGGCACTGGGGGCAACACTGAAGCTTTCTTT	CASSLGTGGNTEAFF
.	.	TRBV6-5	TRBJ2-7	TGTGCCAGCACCGCAGGTGGGGAGCAGTACTTC	CASTAGGEQYF
many	TRBD1	TRBV20-1	TRBJ2-5	TGCAGTGCTAGGGGGGACAGGGGAGCGGAGACCCAGTACTTC	CSARGDRGAETQYF
.	.	TRBV3-1	TRBJ2-3	TGTGCCAGCAGCCAAGAATTTAGACTACCAGATACGCAGTATTTT	CASSQEFRLPDTQYF
.	.	TRBV7-9	TRBJ1-2	TGTGCCAGCAGCCCCGAAAGGTTCTATGGCTACACCTTC	CASSPERFYGYTF
few	.	TRBV5-5	TRBJ1-6	TGTGCCAGCAGCCGCCAACCAGATTCACCCCTCCACTTT	CASSRQPDSPLHF
many	.	TRBV6-1	TRBJ1-5	TGTGCCAGCAGAAGGACGAGTAACCAGCCCCAGCATTTT	CASRRTSNQPQHF
.	TRBD1	TRBV28	TRBJ2-5	TGTGCCAGCAGTTACCCAAGGCGCCGGACAGGGGGCAAGGAGACCCAGTACTTC	CASSYPRRRTGGKETQYF
.	.	TRBV6-1	TRBJ1-5	TGTGCCAGTTCAGAAGGGAGAAGCAATCAGCCCCAGCATTTT	CASSEGRSNQPQHF
many	.	TRBV4-3	TRBJ2-3	TGCGCCAGCAGCCAAGATAGGCACAGGGCAGATACGCAGTATTTT	CASSQDRHRADTQYF
many	.	TRBV4-1	TRBJ2-7	TGCGCCAGCAGCCAAGGGACAATTGCCTACGAGCAGTACTTC	CASSQGTIAYEQYF
many	TRBD2	TRBV12-3/TRBV12-4	TRBJ2-5	TGTGCCAGCAGCTCTAGCGGGGGGGCCTTGGAGACCCAGTACTTC	CASSSSGGALETQYF